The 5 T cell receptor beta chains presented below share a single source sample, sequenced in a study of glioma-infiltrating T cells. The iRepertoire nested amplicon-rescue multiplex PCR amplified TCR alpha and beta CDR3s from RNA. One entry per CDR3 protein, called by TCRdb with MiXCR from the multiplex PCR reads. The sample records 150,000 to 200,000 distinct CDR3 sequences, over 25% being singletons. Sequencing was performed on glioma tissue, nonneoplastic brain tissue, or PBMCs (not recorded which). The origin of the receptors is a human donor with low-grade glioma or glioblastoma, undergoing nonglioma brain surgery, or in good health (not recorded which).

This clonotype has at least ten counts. For the CDR3, the DNA is TGTGCCAGCAGCTTACCATACAGGGAATCACCCCTCCACTTT. This codes for CASSLPYRESPLHF. The chain links TRBV7-2 to TRBJ1-6, with TRBD1 as a possible D gene (6 bases). The CDR3 is 14 amino acids. Looked up from germline, CDR1 is SGHTA and CDR2 is FQGNSA. V was shortened by 2 bases and J by 10 bases, with 12 bases between the two germline ends.

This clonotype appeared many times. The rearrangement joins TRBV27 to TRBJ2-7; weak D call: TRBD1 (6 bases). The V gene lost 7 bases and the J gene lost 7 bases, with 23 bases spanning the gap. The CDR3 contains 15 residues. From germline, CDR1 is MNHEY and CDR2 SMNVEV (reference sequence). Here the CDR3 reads CASMPFGQGLREQYF. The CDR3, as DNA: TGTGCCAGCATGCCCTTTGGGCAGGGGTTAAGGGAGCAGTACTTC.

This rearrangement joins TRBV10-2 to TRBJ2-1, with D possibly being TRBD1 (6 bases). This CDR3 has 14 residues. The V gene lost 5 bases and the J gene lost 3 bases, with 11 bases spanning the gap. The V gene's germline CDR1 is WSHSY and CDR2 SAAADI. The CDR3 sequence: CASSPRDNYNEQFF. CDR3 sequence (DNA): TGCGCCAGCAGTCCCCGGGACAACTACAATGAGCAGTTCTTC.

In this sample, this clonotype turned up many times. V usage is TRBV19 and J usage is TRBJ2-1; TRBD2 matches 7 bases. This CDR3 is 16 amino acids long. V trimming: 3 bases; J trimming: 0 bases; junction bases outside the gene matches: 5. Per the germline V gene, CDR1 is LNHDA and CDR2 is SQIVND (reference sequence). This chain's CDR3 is CASSITGGSSYNEQFF. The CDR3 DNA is TGTGCCAGTAGTATCACCGGCGGGAGCTCCTACAATGAGCAGTTCTTC.

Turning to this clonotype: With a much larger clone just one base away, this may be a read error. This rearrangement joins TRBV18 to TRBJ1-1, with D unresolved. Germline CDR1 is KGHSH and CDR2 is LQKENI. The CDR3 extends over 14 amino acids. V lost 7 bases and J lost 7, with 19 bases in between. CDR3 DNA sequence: TGTGCCAGCTTCCCGAGTCTGGGGAGCGATGAAGCTTTCTTT. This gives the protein CASFPSLGSDEAFF.